This T cell receptor beta chain is drawn from a study of blood T cells in healthy people across ages. Using a J-beta primer mix together with a sample-barcoded 5' primer, a second PCR was run for roughly 7 to 12 cycles. Sequencing of every sample gave 3 million or more CDR3-containing paired-end reads. TCRdb re-analysed the 5' RACE reads in MiXCR, keeping a single row per CDR3 protein. This sample has some 1,800,000 distinct CDR3 sequences, with approximately 40% found just once. Study conclusions and caveats: Greater diversity and more naive CD4+ cells were seen in long-lived donors than in aged donors. Changes in expanded clonotypes were possibly confounded, as the CMV status of donors was unknown.

About this clonotype itself: Antigen: not known.

V was trimmed by 4 bases and J by 4 bases, leaving 17 bases between them. From germline, CDR1 is MNHEY and CDR2 SMNVEV (reference sequence). There are 16 residues in the CDR3. The sequencing sample was made of blood. V gene TRBV27 combines with J gene TRBJ1-3; a possible D gene is TRBD1 (5 bases). This clonotype originated in a human donor in good health. CDR3 in DNA: TGTGCCAGCAGTTCGGGACCAGGGCTAACAGGAAACACCATATATTTT. Translated, it gives CASSSGPGLTGNTIYF.